This TCR beta chain was identified during a study of blood T cell dynamics during melanoma immunotherapy. The time point is: week 3, after first cycle of checkpoint inhibitor. The germline V gene encodes CDR1 SGHRS and CDR2 YFSETQ. J was trimmed by 13 bases and V by 1 base; bases with no gene match: 4. The CDR3 sequence is 12 residues long. Clones were sequenced by immunoSEQ multiplex PCR, and TCRdb holds only the in-frame ones, with some missing. The data hold about 19,000 clones, with nearly 90% observed a single time. This clone appeared a single time. The sequencing used blood, collected from a patient treated with checkpoint blockade. The receptor's source is a human donor with melanoma. V and J are TRBV5-1 and TRBJ2-1; 8 nucleotides agree with TRBD1. The CDR3 DNA follows: TGCGCCAGCAGCTTGACAGGGGGTTTACAGTTCTTC. It yields the protein CASSLTGGLQFF.